Described below is a single T cell receptor (beta chain) sequence and its context. It lacks a known antigen. No base qualities exist here, and no much larger clone lies one base off it. TCRbeta CDR3 regions were amplified from genomic DNA by means of the immunoSEQ Assay, a bias-controlled multiplex PCR. The authors' analysis ran thus. The number of nucleated cells in each sample was estimated by amplification of reference gene primers within the assay. Sequence reads were collapsed and filtered to measure the absolute abundance of every unique TCRbeta CDR3 rearrangement. For each sample, productive Simpson clonality was calculated as the square root of Simpson's diversity index across productive rearrangements. What TCRdb holds here is the immuneACCESS table cut down to in-frame rearrangements. Part of the clones is not present; checked against another copy, under half of the missing clones reflect an unresolved V gene, and the others are unexplained. The DNA gave D and trimming, while V, J and clone size come from that table. Recorded for this sample are around 25,000 clones; 86% of them occurred a single time. The ten largest clones capture about 5% of the sample.

This sample is part of a study of blood T cell repertoires in COVID-19 (dated by TCRdb to 2020 to 2021). For the study in its entirety: Collaborator samples came from the United States, Italy and Spain and covered acute and convalescent phases of COVID-19. The repertoires were made available in a free public database intended to serve as a resource for research on the immune response to SARS-CoV-2. Samples came from the ongoing ImmuneRACE study (first 160 participants) plus 1,254 subjects from 6 global collaborators. The dataset comprised deeply sampled blood TCRbeta repertoires from subjects exposed to, actively infected with, or recovered from COVID-19. The prospective study material was composed of cDNA or gDNA derived from T cells, B-cell-depleted T cells, or PBMCs. Nearly every sample came with metadata listing a de-identified subject ID, COVID-19 status, age in years and sex. Where available, HLA class I and class II types were obtained from metadata supplied by the sample provider rather than from assay-based typing. On the study overall, not on this receptor specifically: How much clinical and demographic metadata was included differed by source and by participant, and the metadata was provided uncurated.

CDR1 is given as MDHEN and CDR2 as SYDVKM, both from the germline V gene. The CDR3 spans 14 residues, from the cysteine through the phenylalanine. Of the read, only the CDR3 DNA is kept; its 42 bases are in frame from base 1. Trimming takes 5 bases from V and 4 bases from J, and the germline ends sit 12 bases apart. Collaborating institutions collected whole blood in K2EDTA tubes following their own protocols. For TCRbeta analysis, collaborators shipped samples in one of three forms: frozen whole blood, isolated PBMCs, or DNA extracted from either of those sample types. Sequencing was performed on peripheral blood. This sequence originates from a man between 45 and 60 years old with active COVID-19. The chain is encoded by TRBV28 joined to TRBJ1-5; the D gene is perhaps TRBD1, on 5 matching bases. The nucleotide sequence reads as follows: TGTGCCAGCAGTACAGACAGTCTTAATCAGCCCCAGCATTTT. It codes for CASSTDSLNQPQHF.